The rows below give T cell receptor beta chains drawn from one sample of a study of T cell changes during pregnancy in multiple sclerosis. TCRdb keeps only in-frame clones here, not all; method: immunoSEQ multiplex PCR. In the table there are tens of thousands of clones, roughly 90% of which are singletons. The starting material was peripheral blood, obtained in the first trimester of pregnancy. These receptors were obtained from a female donor in good health, enrolled as a control in a pregnancy study. Each CDR3 is given with its conserved first and last residue. Fields, in order: J gene, V gene, D gene, clone size, CDR3 DNA, CDR3 protein. D genes are given only for firm matches. Clone size is not always given. Where it is, it says once, few, many or a class for expanded clones.

TRBJ2-7 TRBV25-1 - - TGTGCCAGCAGTGGCCGACAGGTTAAGGGGTTCGAGCAGTACTTC CASSGRQVKGFEQYF
TRBJ2-1 TRBV5-1 TRBD2 - TGCGCCAGCAGCTTGGGCAGCGGGGGTCTCAATGAGCAGTTCTTC CASSLGSGGLNEQFF
TRBJ2-7 TRBV19 - - TGTGCCAGTAGTATACTAGTATACCACGAGCAGTACTTC CASSILVYHEQYF
TRBJ2-7 TRBV6-6 TRBD1 - TGTGCCAGTTCGGGACAGGGGTTGTACGAGCAGTACTTC CASSGQGLYEQYF
TRBJ2-7 TRBV7-6 TRBD1 once TGTGCCAGCAGCTCCCCCGGGACAGGAGTATACGAGCAGTACTTC CASSSPGTGVYEQYF
TRBJ2-5 TRBV2 - - TGTGCCAGCACGTCCCAGCGTCAAGAGACCCAGTACTTC CASTSQRQETQYF
TRBJ2-4 TRBV4-1 TRBD2 - TGCGCCAGCAGCGAAGGGGCTAGCGGGGTAGCCAAAAACATTCAGTACTTC CASSEGASGVAKNIQYF
TRBJ1-1 TRBV5-5 - - TGTGCCAGCAGCTTGGAAGGGGGTTTGAACACTGAAGCTTTCTTT CASSLEGGLNTEAFF
TRBJ1-1 TRBV5-1 TRBD1 - TGCGCCAGCAGACCGACAGGGGGCACCCGCGGAGCTTTCTTT CASRPTGGTRGAFF
TRBJ1-1 TRBV5-4 - - TGTGCCAGCAGCTTTCCCCGGGGAAGTACTGAAGCTTTCTTT CASSFPRGSTEAFF
TRBJ2-1 TRBV11-2 TRBD2 - TGTGCCAGCTCGGGACTAGCGGGGAGGGGGCAGTTCTTC CASSGLAGRGQFF
TRBJ1-4 TRBV4-1 - - TGCGCCAGCAGCCAAAGGGGGAATAATAATGAAAAACTGTTTTTT CASSQRGNNNEKLFF
TRBJ2-3 TRBV6-5 - - TGTGCCAGCAACCCGTTAGGGGTTTTGGATACGCAGTATTTT CASNPLGVLDTQYF
TRBJ2-7 TRBV5-4 - once TGTGCCAGCAGCTTGGAGGGGTCCCTCCCTAACGAGCAGTACTTC CASSLEGSLPNEQYF
TRBJ2-3 TRBV7-9 TRBD1 - TGTGCCAGCAGCTTATACGACAGGGGCACAGATACGCAGTATTTT CASSLYDRGTDTQYF
TRBJ1-5 TRBV5-1 - - TGCGCCAGCAGCTTTGGGGGGGCCGGACAGCCCCAGCATTTT CASSFGGAGQPQHF
TRBJ2-1 TRBV5-1 - - TGCGCCAGCAGCTTGCACACCTCCAATGAGCAGTTCTTC CASSLHTSNEQFF
TRBJ2-7 TRBV11-3 TRBD2 - TGTGCCAGCAGCTTAGCCCCCGGCGCGGGAGCCCCCTTCTCCTACGAGCAGTACTTC CASSLAPGAGAPFSYEQYF
TRBJ1-5 TRBV6-5 TRBD1 once TGTGCCAGCAGTGGGGGACAGGGTAGCAATCAGCCCCAGCATTTT CASSGGQGSNQPQHF
TRBJ2-2 TRBV5-1 - - TGCGCCAGCAGCGGGGGACTGGGGAGGACCGGGGAGCTGTTTTTT CASSGGLGRTGELFF
TRBJ2-1 TRBV2 TRBD2 - TGTGCCAGCACTGATCCCGGGACTAGCTCCCACAATGAGCAGTTCTTC CASTDPGTSSHNEQFF
TRBJ1-4 TRBV28 TRBD1 - TGTGCCAGCAGTTTGTCCGGGACAGGGGGCGAAAAACTGTTTTTT CASSLSGTGGEKLFF
TRBJ2-1 TRBV6-4 TRBD1 - TGTGCCAGCAGTGATCCAGGGGGCTCCTCCAATGAGCAGTTCTTC CASSDPGGSSNEQFF
TRBJ1-2 TRBV5-1 - - TGCGCCAGCAGCTTGGCCCGCACGGACTATGGCTACACCTTC CASSLARTDYGYTF
TRBJ2-7 TRBV27 TRBD2 - TGTGCCAGCAGTCCACTAGCGGGAGCCGCCTACGAGCAGTACTTC CASSPLAGAAYEQYF
TRBJ1-4 TRBV2 TRBD1 - TGTGCCAGCACTGTGACAGGGGGTTGGAATAGTGAAAAACTGTTTTTT CASTVTGGWNSEKLFF
TRBJ2-1 TRBV6-5 - - TGTGCCACCAGGTCGTACAATGAGCAGTTCTTC CATRSYNEQFF
TRBJ2-5 TRBV2 - - TGTGCCAGCAGTTACGGGATAGGCGCATGGACCCAGTACTTC CASSYGIGAWTQYF
TRBJ2-2 TRBV11-1 TRBD2 - TGTGCCAGCAGCAGAGGACTAGCGGGGCCGAACACCGGGGAGCTGTTTTTT CASSRGLAGPNTGELFF
TRBJ2-7 TRBV30 - - TGTGCCTGGAGTACGCCATCGAGCTCCTACGAGCAGTACTTC CAWSTPSSSYEQYF
TRBJ1-2 TRBV4-2 - - TGTGCCAGCAGCCAAGATAATGCGGCAGAGGGCAGCCTCTATGGCTACACCTTC CASSQDNAAEGSLYGYTF
TRBJ2-7 TRBV7-2 TRBD1 - TGTGCCAGCAGCTTAGGTAGGGGGCCCTACGAGCAGTACTTC CASSLGRGPYEQYF
TRBJ1-1 TRBV5-1 - - TGCGCCAGCAGCCGGGACATCGGGATGAACACTGAAGCTTTCTTT CASSRDIGMNTEAFF
TRBJ2-1 TRBV2 TRBD2 - TGTGCCAGCAGTGAAAGAGGGTCTAGCGGGGTTAATGAGCAGTTCTTC CASSERGSSGVNEQFF
TRBJ2-1 TRBV19 TRBD2 - TGTGCCAGTAGTATACAACTAGCGGGAGCCACCCATGAGCAGTTCTTC CASSIQLAGATHEQFF
TRBJ2-1 TRBV12-5 - - TGTGCTAGTGCCCCGACAGGAGGCAATGAGCAGTTCTTC CASAPTGGNEQFF
TRBJ2-1 TRBV29-1 TRBD1 - TGCAGCGGGACAGGGGGAACCTACAATGAGCAGTTCTTC CSGTGGTYNEQFF
TRBJ2-1 TRBV6-5 - - TGTGCCAGCTCAGTTAGAAGCGGCTCCTACAATGAGCAGTTCTTC CASSVRSGSYNEQFF
TRBJ2-7 TRBV5-4 TRBD2 - TGTGCCAGCAGCTCCAGCGGGACCTACGAGCAGTACTTC CASSSSGTYEQYF
TRBJ2-1 TRBV15 TRBD1 - TGTGCCACCAGCAGGAGGGGACAGGTGAGGCAGTTCTTC CATSRRGQVRQFF
TRBJ2-3 TRBV6-4 TRBD2 - TGTGCCAGCAGTGATCAGCGGGAGGGCCAAGAGACGCAGTATTTT CASSDQREGQETQYF
TRBJ2-2 TRBV28 TRBD2 - TGTGCCAGCAGGGCTAGCGGGAGGGCCGGGGGCACCGGGGAGCTGTTTTTT CASRASGRAGGTGELFF
TRBJ2-6 TRBV5-1 TRBD1 - TGCGCCAGCAGCTGGACAGGGTACTCTGGGGCCAACGTCCTGACTTTC CASSWTGYSGANVLTF
TRBJ2-1 TRBV28 - - TGTGCCAGCAGCTCCGCTAGCGACTTCTACAATGAGCAGTTCTTC CASSSASDFYNEQFF
TRBJ2-1 TRBV28 - - TGTGCCAGCAGTTTACCACCGGGGGAGAACAATGAGCAGTTCTTC CASSLPPGENNEQFF
TRBJ1-1 TRBV5-4 - - TGTGCCAGCAGCTTGGTTTGGGGCGGGAACACTGAAGCTTTCTTT CASSLVWGGNTEAFF
TRBJ2-1 TRBV10-3 - - TGTGCCATCAGTGAGGCCGGCAATGAGCAGTTCTTC CAISEAGNEQFF
TRBJ1-5 TRBV28 - - TGTGCCAGCAGTCCCTATGCGTGGAGGGAAAAGCCCCAGCATTTT CASSPYAWREKPQHF
TRBJ1-4 TRBV7-9 - - TGTGCCAGCAGCCTGGGGCTTACTAATGAAAAACTGTTTTTT CASSLGLTNEKLFF
TRBJ1-3 TRBV5-1 - - TGCGCCAGCAGCGACTCGAATCCTGGGAACACCATATATTTT CASSDSNPGNTIYF
TRBJ2-1 TRBV27 - - TGTGCCAGCAGCCTCAGCGGCTTGAGCTCCTACAATGAGCAGTTCTTC CASSLSGLSSYNEQFF
TRBJ1-5 TRBV27 - - TGTGCCAGCAGTTTAATAGGGGGACGTCAGCCCCAGCATTTT CASSLIGGRQPQHF
TRBJ1-5 TRBV28 - - TGTGCCAGCAGCCCCCAGGGTTGGAGACAGCCCCAGCATTTT CASSPQGWRQPQHF